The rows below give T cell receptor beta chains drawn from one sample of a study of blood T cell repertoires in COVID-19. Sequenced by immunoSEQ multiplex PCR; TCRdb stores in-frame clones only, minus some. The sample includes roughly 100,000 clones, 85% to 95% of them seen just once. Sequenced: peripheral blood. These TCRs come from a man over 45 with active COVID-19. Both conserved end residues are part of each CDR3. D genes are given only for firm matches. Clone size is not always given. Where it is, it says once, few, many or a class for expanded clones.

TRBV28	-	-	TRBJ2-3	TGTGCCAGCAGTGGGGGCCCGTGGGATACGCAGTATTTT	CASSGGPWDTQYF
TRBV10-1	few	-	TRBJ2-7	TGCGCCAGCAGTGAGCCCGGCAGGGCCTACGAGCAGTACTTC	CASSEPGRAYEQYF
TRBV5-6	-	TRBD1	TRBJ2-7	TGTGCCAGCAGCTTTGGGACAGGGTACGAGCAGTACTTC	CASSFGTGYEQYF
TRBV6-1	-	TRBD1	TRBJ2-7	TGTGCCAGCAGTGAAGTGGGGACAGGGAACGAGCAGTACTTC	CASSEVGTGNEQYF
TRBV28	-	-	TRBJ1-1	TGTGCCAGCAGCCAGGACATGAACACTGAAGCTTTCTTT	CASSQDMNTEAFF
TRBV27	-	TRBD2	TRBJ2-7	TGTGCCAGCTACCCTAGGCCAGGACGACTAGCGGGGTCTTACGAGCAGTACTTC	CASYPRPGRLAGSYEQYF
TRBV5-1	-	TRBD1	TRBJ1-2	TGCGCCAGCAGCTCCTCACCCGAGACAGGGGGCGGCTATGGCTACACCTTC	CASSSSPETGGGYGYTF
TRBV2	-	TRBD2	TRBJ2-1	TGTGCCTCAGCGGGCGGGAGCCCCTACAATGAGCAGTTCTTC	CASAGGSPYNEQFF
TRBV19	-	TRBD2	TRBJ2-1	TGTGCCAGTAGTAGACTAGCGGGACGGCATGAGCAGTTCTTC	CASSRLAGRHEQFF
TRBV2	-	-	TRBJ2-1	TGTGCCAGCAGTAAGGAAGCGGGCCGTTCCTACAATGAGCAGTTCTTC	CASSKEAGRSYNEQFF
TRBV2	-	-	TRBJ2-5	TGTGCCAGCAAGCGGACCCTCCTGTTGGCCCAGTACTTC	CASKRTLLLAQYF
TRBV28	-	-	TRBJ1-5	TGTGCCAGCAGGCAGGGATCCTTAGGCCATCAGCCCCAGCATTTT	CASRQGSLGHQPQHF
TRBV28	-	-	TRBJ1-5	TGTGCCAGCAGGTCTCCTAGTCCCCGAAATCAGCCCCAGCATTTT	CASRSPSPRNQPQHF
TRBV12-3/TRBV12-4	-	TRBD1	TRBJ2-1	TGTGCCAGCAGCAGGGGACAGGTCAATGAGCAGTTCTTC	CASSRGQVNEQFF
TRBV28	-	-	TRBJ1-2	TGTGCCAGCAGTTACACATTCCCCTTCGGCTACACCTTC	CASSYTFPFGYTF
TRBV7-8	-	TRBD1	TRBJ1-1	TGTGCCAGCAGCTGGCCACTGGGGACAGGGGAAGGAAAGGGGGCCGAAGCTTTCTTT	CASSWPLGTGEGKGAEAFF
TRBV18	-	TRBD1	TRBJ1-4	TGTGCCAGCTCACCCGGGACAGGGAATGAAAAACTGTTTTTT	CASSPGTGNEKLFF
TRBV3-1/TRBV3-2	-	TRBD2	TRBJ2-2	TGTGCCAGCAGCCCCCGGACTAGCGGGACGAAAGACACCGGGGAGCTGTTTTTT	CASSPRTSGTKDTGELFF
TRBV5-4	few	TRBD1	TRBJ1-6	TGTGCCAGCAGCCTACGGACAGGGAGGGGTTCACCCCTCCACTTT	CASSLRTGRGSPLHF
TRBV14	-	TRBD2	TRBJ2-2	TGTGCCAGCAGCCAAGCCCAGGACAGGGGACTAGCGGGAGCCGGGGAGCTGTTTTTT	CASSQAQDRGLAGAGELFF
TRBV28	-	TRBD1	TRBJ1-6	TGTGCCAGCTCCGGGACAGATAATTCACCCCTCCACTTT	CASSGTDNSPLHF
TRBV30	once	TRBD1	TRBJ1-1	TGTGCCTGGACTAGACAGGGGAACACTGAAGCTTTCTTT	CAWTRQGNTEAFF
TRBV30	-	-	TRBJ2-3	TGTGCCTGGAGTCGTTGGAGGGGATTGGCAGATACGCAGTATTTT	CAWSRWRGLADTQYF
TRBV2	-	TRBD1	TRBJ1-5	TGTGCCAGTAAAACAGGGGATAGCAATCAGCCCCAGCATTTT	CASKTGDSNQPQHF
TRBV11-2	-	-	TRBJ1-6	TGTGCCAGCAGCTTAGATCTAAACGTCCACTATTCACCCCTCCACTTT	CASSLDLNVHYSPLHF
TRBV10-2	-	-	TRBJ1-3	TGCGCCAGCAGTGAGTCGGCGGGGCTTTCTGGAAACACCATATATTTT	CASSESAGLSGNTIYF
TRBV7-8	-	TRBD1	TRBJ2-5	TGTGCCAGCAGCTTAACAGACAGGGGGGATGTAGAGACCCAGTACTTC	CASSLTDRGDVETQYF
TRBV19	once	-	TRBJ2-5	TGTGCCAGTAGTATAAGGGGAAGAGGCCAAGAGACCCAGTACTTC	CASSIRGRGQETQYF
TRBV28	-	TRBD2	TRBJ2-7	TGTGCCAGCAGTTTGCCGGGACTAGCGGAGATTTGGTACTTC	CASSLPGLAEIWYF
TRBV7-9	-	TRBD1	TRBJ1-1	TGTGCCAGCAGCGGTGGACAGGGTAGAGGCATGAACACTGAAGCTTTCTTT	CASSGGQGRGMNTEAFF
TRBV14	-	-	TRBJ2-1	TGTGCCAGCAGCCGGCTGGGAGCGGGCGAGAGCAATGAGCAGTTCTTC	CASSRLGAGESNEQFF
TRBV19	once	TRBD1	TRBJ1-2	TGTGCCAGTAGTGGATACAGGGGGCGTTACTTTGGCTACACCTTC	CASSGYRGRYFGYTF
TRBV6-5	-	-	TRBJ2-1	TGTGCCAGCAGTTACGGAGAAGCTTGGAACAATGAGCAGTTCTTC	CASSYGEAWNNEQFF
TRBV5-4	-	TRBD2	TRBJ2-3	TGTGCCAGCAGCTTCTCTAGCGGTCGCACAGATACGCAGTATTTT	CASSFSSGRTDTQYF
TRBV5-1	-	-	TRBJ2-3	TGCGCCAGCAGCATATTACAGGGAGCAGATACGCAGTATTTT	CASSILQGADTQYF
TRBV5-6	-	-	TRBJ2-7	TGTGCCAGCAGCTTAGGGGTCTACGAGCAGTACTTC	CASSLGVYEQYF
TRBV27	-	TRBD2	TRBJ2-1	TGTGCCAGCAGTTTAGCCGGGGGGCTAGCGGGGGACAATGAGCAGTTCTTC	CASSLAGGLAGDNEQFF
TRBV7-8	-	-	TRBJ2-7	TGTGCCAGCAGCTTACATGAGGGTGGAGAGCAGTACTTC	CASSLHEGGEQYF
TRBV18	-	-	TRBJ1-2	TGTGCCAGCTCAACGGACAGACTTAACTATGGCTACACCTTC	CASSTDRLNYGYTF
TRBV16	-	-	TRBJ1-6	TGTGCCAGCAGCCACATCCAACAAAGCTCCTATAATTCACCCCTCCACTTT	CASSHIQQSSYNSPLHF
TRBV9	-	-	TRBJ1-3	TGTGCCAGCAGCACCGGACAGCCTGGAAACACCATATATTTT	CASSTGQPGNTIYF
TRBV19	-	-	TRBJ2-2	TGTGCCAGTAGTATGGGGGAGGGGGAAACCGGGGAGCTGTTTTTT	CASSMGEGETGELFF
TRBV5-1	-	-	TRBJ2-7	TGCGCCAGCAGCTTGGACAGGGACTACGAGCAGTACTTC	CASSLDRDYEQYF
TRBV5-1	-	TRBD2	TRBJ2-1	TGCGCCAGCAGTGAGCGGGAGGAGGGTGAGCAGTTCTTC	CASSEREEGEQFF
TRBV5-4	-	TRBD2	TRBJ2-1	TGTGCCAGCAGTACACCAGGGGCGGGGGGGAATGAGCAGTTCTTC	CASSTPGAGGNEQFF
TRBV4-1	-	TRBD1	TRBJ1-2	TGCGCCAGCAGCCAAAATCGGGACAGTGACTATGGCTACACCTTC	CASSQNRDSDYGYTF
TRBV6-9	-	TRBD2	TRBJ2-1	TGTGCCAGCAGTTACTTTAGAGCGGGAGGGAATGAGCAGTTCTTC	CASSYFRAGGNEQFF
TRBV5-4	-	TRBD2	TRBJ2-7	TGTGCCAGCAGCTTGGTCGGGGGGGGTTCCTACGAGCAGTACTTC	CASSLVGGGSYEQYF
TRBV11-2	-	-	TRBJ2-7	TGTGCCAGCCTCCCCCCGGTGCCACCCTACGAGCAGTACTTC	CASLPPVPPYEQYF
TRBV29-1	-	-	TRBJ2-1	TGCAGCGTGGGAGGATACAATGAGCAGTTCTTC	CSVGGYNEQFF
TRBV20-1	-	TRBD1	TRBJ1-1	TGCAGTGCTAGTATGTCCCGGGACAGGGAAACTGAAGCTTTCTTT	CSASMSRDRETEAFF
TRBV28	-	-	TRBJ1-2	TGTGCCAGCAGTCCGGGGGATCACTATGGCTACACCTTC	CASSPGDHYGYTF
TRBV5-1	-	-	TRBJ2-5	TGCGCCAGCAGCTTGGAGGGCAGGGGCTACGAGACCCAGTACTTC	CASSLEGRGYETQYF
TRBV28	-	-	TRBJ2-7	TGTGCCAGCAGTTTATCGACAGAGCCCCCGGAGCAGTACTTC	CASSLSTEPPEQYF
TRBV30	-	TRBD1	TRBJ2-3	TGTGCCTGGAGCCCGGACAGGGTCTACACCACGCAGTATTTT	CAWSPDRVYTTQYF
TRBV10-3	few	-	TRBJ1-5	TGTGCCATCAGTGAGTCGTCAGATCAGCCCCAGCATTTT	CAISESSDQPQHF
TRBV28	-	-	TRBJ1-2	TGTGCCAGCAGTACCACAGCGGGCGGCTACACCTTC	CASSTTAGGYTF